The 19 T cell receptor beta chains presented below share a single source sample, sequenced in a study of CD8 T cells in Susac syndrome (dated by TCRdb to between 2018 and 2020). The method behind the library was the immunoSEQ multiplex PCR assay. RNA was extracted using the RNeasy kit, and roughly 0.45 to 1 microgram was reverse transcribed with random hexamers. The public reads were quality trimmed at Q25 with fastp and then assembled into clones with MiXCR by TCRdb, keeping productive beta chains. All rows with the same CDR3 protein become a single entry with the most common DNA and genes. The sample includes 150,000 to 200,000 distinct CDR3 sequences, with roughly nine tenths observed a single time. Of the sample, around 0.087% falls within the top ten clones. Sequences were obtained from CD4+ T cells from PBMCs. Every receptor here comes from a human donor in good health.

V and J are TRBV4-1 and TRBJ2-3, with 7 bases identical to TRBD1. The CDR3 loop spans 17 amino acids. Germline assignment: CDR1 MGHRA and CDR2 YSYEKL. V was pared by 1 base and J by 2 bases, with 9 bases of the junction left unmatched. In DNA, the CDR3 is TGCGCCAGCAGCCAAGGACCTAGACAGGGATCCACAGATACGCAGTATTTT. It codes for CASSQGPRQGSTDTQYF.

The V and J genes are TRBV27 and TRBJ2-4; possibly TRBD1 for D (6 bases). The CDR3 is made up of 16 amino acids. Germline values: CDR1 MNHEY, CDR2 SMNVEV (reference sequence). The V gene lost 7 bases and the J gene lost 1 base, with 17 bases spanning the gap. This chain's CDR3 is CASKMPGVRAKNIQYF. Here the CDR3 DNA reads TGTGCCAGCAAGATGCCAGGGGTCCGGGCCAAAAACATTCAGTACTTC.

On this clonotype itself: One end of the junction varies from germline; a read error may be responsible. This chain connects TRBV28 to TRBJ2-7, with D possibly TRBD2 on 6 matching bases. There are 14 residues in the CDR3. Germline V gene lookup returns CDR1 MDHEN and CDR2 SYDVKM. In DNA, the CDR3 is TGTGCCAGCAGTTTTCCCTCGGACTGGGAGGAGATGAACTTC. Residues: CASSFPSDWEEMNF.

This clonotype was seen a single time. The CDR3 loop is CSVGGEEQFF. CDR3 sequence (DNA): TGCAGCGTTGGCGGAGAAGAGCAGTTCTTC. The rearrangement joins TRBV29-1 to TRBJ2-1; unclear D gene. Germline assignment: CDR1 SQVTM and CDR2 ANQGSEA. Trimming removed 4 bases at V and 10 bases at J, with 8 bases between. The CDR3 spans 10 residues.

The chain combines TRBV12-3 or TRBV12-4 with TRBJ2-1, with TRBD2 as a possible D gene (6 bases). V was clipped by 7 bases and J by 2 bases, with 12 bases between them. This CDR3 contains 14 residues. In DNA, the CDR3 is TGTGCCAGCACTCCGGGCGGGACCTACAATGAGCAGTTCTTC. Translated: CASTPGGTYNEQFF.

The chain combines TRBV7-9 with TRBJ1-5; 7 nucleotides match TRBD1. The CDR3 has 13 residues. V lost 5 bases, J lost 7 bases, and 5 bases stayed unmatched. The V gene's germline CDR1 is SEHNR and CDR2 FQNEAQ (reference sequence). CDR3 in amino acids: CASSATGEQPQHF. Here the CDR3 DNA reads TGTGCCAGCAGCGCCACAGGGGAGCAGCCCCAGCATTTT.

The CDR3 sequence is CASRPRYDGEAFF. The CDR3 DNA sequence: TGTGCCAGCAGACCCAGGTACGATGGGGAAGCTTTCTTT. The V call is TRBV6-2 or TRBV6-3, the J call TRBJ1-1; the D is unclear. The CDR3 is 13 amino acids. V was trimmed by 6 bases and J by 8 bases, leaving 16 bases between them. Germline values: CDR1 MNHEY, CDR2 SVGEGT.

The chain combines TRBV9 with TRBJ2-7, with 10 bases lining up with TRBD1. Germline CDR1 and CDR2: SGDLS and YYNGEE. The CDR3 extends over 14 amino acids. The V and J ends lost 2 bases and 4 bases, in that order; junction bases with no gene match: 3. The CDR3 nucleotides read TGTGCCAGCAGCGTTCGACAGGGGGCTTACGAGCAGTACTTC. Residues: CASSVRQGAYEQYF. Full variable domain (rest looked up from reference TRBV9 and TRBJ2-7): DSGVTQTPKHLITATGQRVTLRCSPRSGDLSVYWYQQSLDQGLQFLIQYYNGEERAKGNILERFSAQQFPDLHSELNLSSLELGDSALYFCASSVRQGAYEQYFGPGTRLTVT.

The chain uses TRBV5-1 and TRBJ2-1; 8 positions match TRBD1. V shed 4 bases and J 6 bases; nucleotides not matched to a gene: 6. CDR3 length: 14 amino acids. The V gene's germline CDR1 is SGHRS and CDR2 YFSETQ. CDR3 nucleotide sequence: TGCGCCAGCAGCACCCGACAGGGGTCCAATGAGCAGTTCTTC. As protein: CASSTRQGSNEQFF.

This clonotype was seen just once. The CDR3 region is CASSGDRVNEQYF. The CDR3 coding sequence is TGCGCCAGCAGCGGGGACAGGGTTAACGAGCAGTACTTC. The V gene is TRBV5-1, the J gene TRBJ2-7, with 9 bases lining up with TRBD1. The junction had 4 bases not matched to a gene; V was cut back by 4 bases and J by 5 bases. This CDR3 is 13 amino acids long. Germline V CDR1 and CDR2: SGHRS, YFSETQ.

This clonotype was counted once. The chain is built from TRBV20-1 and TRBJ1-5; 9 bases align to TRBD1. This CDR3 is built from 13 residues. Germline V gives CDR1 DFQATT, CDR2 SNEGSKA (reference sequence). After removal of 6 bases from V and 6 bases from J, the junction contained 6 bases not matched to a gene. The chain's CDR3 is CSAEGQGGQPQHF. CDR3 nucleotide sequence: TGCAGTGCGGAGGGACAGGGCGGTCAGCCCCAGCATTTT.

This CDR3 is CAISDKGEGSPLHF. CDR3 coding DNA: TGTGCCATCAGTGATAAGGGCGAGGGTTCACCCCTCCACTTT. The chain recombines TRBV10-3 with TRBJ1-6; D unresolved. The CDR3 totals 14 residues. From germline, CDR1 is ENHRY and CDR2 SYGVKD. V gave up 3 bases and J gave up 9 bases, with 12 bases separating them.

The V gene is TRBV4-3, the J gene TRBJ1-4; a possible D gene is TRBD1 (6 bases). Between the trimmed V and J ends, which lost 1 base and 4 bases, there was a span of 16 bases. Germline CDR1 reads LGHNA; CDR2 reads YSLEER. This CDR3 region has 17 residues. The CDR3 spells CASSQGGVQGFNEKLFF. DNA for the CDR3: TGCGCCAGCAGCCAAGGGGGGGTTCAGGGGTTTAATGAAAAACTGTTTTTT.

The chain has TRBV5-1 and TRBJ2-7; D gene uncertain. The CDR3 contains 14 residues. Trimming pared 4 bases from V and 3 bases from J, leaving 14 bases between. Germline V gives CDR1 SGHRS, CDR2 YFSETQ. The DNA for the CDR3 is TGCGCCAGCAGCCAGGACGGAACCCACTACGAGCAGTACTTC. Translation: CASSQDGTHYEQYF.

J is TRBJ2-3 and V is TRBV15, with D perhaps TRBD2 (5 bases). Germline assignment: CDR1 LNHNV and CDR2 YYDKDF (reference sequence). With 0 bases removed from V and 2 bases from J, the gap between germline ends came to 15 bases. The CDR3 sequence is 17 residues long. The CDR3 sequence: CATSRDAGTLYTDTQYF. DNA for the CDR3: TGTGCCACCAGCAGAGATGCGGGCACACTTTACACAGATACGCAGTATTTT.

This chain uses TRBV6-6 with TRBJ2-5; TRBD2 aligns across 7 bases. The CDR3 totals 15 residues. CDR1 and CDR2 (germline): MNHNY, SVGAGI (reference sequence). The J segment lost 1 base and the V segment lost 3 bases, leaving 5 bases of the junction unmatched. This CDR3 is CASSYSASGQETQYF. Here the CDR3 DNA reads TGTGCCAGCAGTTATAGTGCTAGCGGCCAAGAGACCCAGTACTTC.

V usage is TRBV6-1 and J usage is TRBJ2-3, with TRBD2 matching 14 bases. CDR1 is MNHNS, CDR2 SASEGT, per germline. Trimming removed 6 bases from V and 5 bases from J; junction bases left unmatched: 13. The CDR3 covers 18 residues. This CDR3 reads CASRSLPGLAGDGDTQYF. For the CDR3, the DNA is TGTGCCAGCAGATCTCTTCCGGGACTAGCGGGGGATGGAGATACGCAGTATTTT.

This clonotype was seen a single time. The chain employs TRBV5-1 and TRBJ1-5, with a weak D call TRBD1 (5 bases). The CDR3 is 14 residues long. V dropped 0 bases and J dropped 6 bases, with 10 bases sitting between them. The germline gives CDR1 SGHRS, CDR2 YFSETQ. Here the CDR3 DNA reads TGCGCCAGCAGCTTGGATGGGGCAGGTCAGCCCCAGCATTTT. Translating it yields CASSLDGAGQPQHF.

The chain carries TRBV7-2 and TRBJ2-1, with a tentative D call TRBD2 (6 bases). The CDR3 consists of 16 residues. Germline V lookup: CDR1 SGHTA, CDR2 FQGNSA. Trimming shortened V by 2 bases and J by 0 bases, and 11 bases separated the two germline ends. CDR3 region: CASSLTRESSYNEQFF. CDR3 coding DNA: TGTGCCAGCAGCTTAACCCGGGAGTCCTCCTACAATGAGCAGTTCTTC.